The 27 T cell receptor beta chains presented below share a single source sample, sequenced in a study of breast tumors, draining lymph nodes, adjacent tissues. Breast cancer patients provided tissue from their axillary draining lymph nodes. TCRdb passed the multiplex PCR reads through MiXCR, listing each CDR3 protein once. The sample has around 130,000 distinct CDR3 sequences, just under 20% seen once. Material: axillary lymph node tissue. These TCRs come from a female donor with breast cancer. Some clones in this sample may be carry-over from other donors' samples.

The chain joins TRBV6-2 or TRBV6-3 to TRBJ1-4; tentative D call: TRBD1 (5 bases). The CDR3 extends over 16 amino acids. The V and J ends lost 4 bases and 1 base respectively, with 13 bases between them. The germline V gene encodes CDR1 MNHEY and CDR2 SVGEGT. The CDR3 here is CASSSAGGGTNEKLFF. The CDR3 coding sequence is TGTGCCAGCAGTTCCGCCGGGGGTGGAACTAATGAAAAACTGTTTTTT.

As to this clonotype: A read error may explain this, as a much larger clone is one base away. The V gene is TRBV6-5, the J gene TRBJ2-3, with a weak D call TRBD2 (6 bases). Trimming shortened V by 0 bases and J by 4 bases, and 11 bases separated the two germline ends. Germline V gene data show CDR1 as MNHEY and CDR2 as SVGAGI. The CDR3 is 15 residues long. Here the CDR3 reads CASSYSGASADTQYF. CDR3 DNA: TGTGCCAGCAGTTACTCCGGAGCTAGCGCAGATACGCAGTATTTT.

As concerns this clonotype: This may be a read error, as it is one base from a much larger clone. The chain links TRBV11-3 to TRBJ2-5; maybe TRBD1 (7 bases). Trimming took 5 bases from V and 7 from J, leaving 20 bases between them. From germline, CDR1 is SGHNT and CDR2 YENEEA. The CDR3 consists of 15 residues. The CDR3 coding sequence is TGTGCCAGCAGCACAGGACAGGCGCTGGGGGGGACCCAGTACTTC. Residues: CASSTGQALGGTQYF.

This clonotype was counted many times. The chain carries TRBV25-1 and TRBJ2-1, with 7 nucleotides matching TRBD2. CDR1 MGHDK and CDR2 SYGVNS come from the germline V gene. J gave up 13 bases and V 5 bases, and 14 bases lay outside the gene matches. CDR3 length equals 14 residues. The CDR3 loop reads CASSHSGSGLHQFF. In DNA form, the CDR3 reads TGTGCCAGCAGTCACTCGGGATCGGGACTACATCAGTTCTTC.

This clonotype was seen at least ten times. The chain is built from TRBV9 and TRBJ2-5; D possibly uses TRBD1 or TRBD2 (5 bases each). This CDR3 is built from 15 residues. Germline V CDR1 and CDR2: SGDLS, YYNGEE. Between the trimmed V and J ends, which lost 3 bases and 2 bases, there was a span of 14 bases. The CDR3, as DNA: TGTGCCAGCAGCGCCAACCGGGACCGGCAAGAGACCCAGTACTTC. Amino acids: CASSANRDRQETQYF.

With regard to this clonotype: The final CDR3 position lacks the conserved phenylalanine or tryptophan, pointing to a likely read error. This chain uses TRBV3-1 with TRBJ2-5; 8 bases line up with TRBD2. There are 17 residues in the CDR3. The J segment lost 2 bases and the V segment lost 1 base, leaving 9 bases of the junction unmatched. Germline V gene sequence: CDR1 LGHDT, CDR2 YNNKEL (reference sequence). CDR3 DNA sequence: TGTGCCAGCAGCCAAGTCGGTTTATTAGCGGGGCAAGAGACCCAGTACCTC. Residues: CASSQVGLLAGQETQYL.

Note on this clonotype: One base away lies a much larger clone, so this may be a sequencing read error. V is TRBV19 and J is TRBJ2-6; 13 bases are shared with TRBD2. Germline V lookup: CDR1 LNHDA, CDR2 SQIVND (reference sequence). This CDR3 is built from 18 residues. CDR3 residues: CVSSITSGRAYGANVLTF. The CDR3 DNA reads as TGTGTCAGTAGTATAACTAGCGGGAGGGCCTACGGGGCCAACGTCCTGACTTTC. The whole variable domain, filled in from reference TRBV19 and TRBJ2-6, reads DGGITQSPKYLFRKEGQNVTLSCEQNLNHDAMYWYRQDPGQGLRLIYYSQIVNDFQKGDIAEGYSVSREKKESFPLTVTSAQKNPTAFYLCVSSITSGRAYGANVLTFGAGSRLTVL.

CDR3 nucleotides: TGCGCCAGCAGTGAGTCTCGTGGGATGAGTGCCTACGAGCAGTACTTC. It encodes CASSESRGMSAYEQYF. The V call is TRBV10-2, the J call TRBJ2-7; no definite D call. The germline CDR1 and CDR2 sequences are WSHSY and SAAADI. The CDR3 extends over 16 amino acids. Trimming stripped 0 bases from V and 2 bases from J, with 14 bases between.

The V call is TRBV28, the J call TRBJ1-2; 7 nucleotides line up with TRBD1. Germline CDR1 is MDHEN and CDR2 is SYDVKM. The V segment lost 6 bases and the J segment 4 bases; nucleotides outside the gene matches: 2. This CDR3 spans 12 amino acids. CDR3 bases: TGTGCCAGCAGGGGACAGATCTATGGCTACACCTTC. It codes for CASRGQIYGYTF.

To note about this clonotype: A much larger clone differs by one base, so this may be a read error. The chain has TRBV19 and TRBJ2-7; the D is unclear. The CDR3 consists of 12 residues. Germline CDR1 reads LNHDA; CDR2 reads SQIVND (reference sequence). The CDR3 region is CASSISGYGQYF. CDR3 sequence (DNA): TGTGCCAGTAGTATTTCCGGGTACGGGCAGTACTTC.

This clonotype was observed at least ten times. V gene TRBV19 combines with J gene TRBJ1-2; 7 nucleotides align to TRBD1. J lost 4 bases, V lost 5 bases, and 4 bases had no gene match. The CDR3 covers 13 residues. The V gene's germline CDR1 is LNHDA and CDR2 SQIVND (reference sequence). The CDR3 DNA is TGTGCCAGTAGTCGAACAGGGGCCTATGGCTACACCTTC. It codes for CASSRTGAYGYTF.

This clonotype was recorded at least ten times. This sequence joins TRBV20-1 and TRBJ2-7; TRBD2 aligns across 13 bases. The germline CDR1 and CDR2 sequences are DFQATT and SNEGSKA (reference sequence). V trimming: 0 bases; J trimming: 5 bases; junction bases outside the gene matches: 7. The CDR3 length is 16 residues. Written as DNA, the CDR3 is TGCAGTGCTAGAGATAGGGGGACTAGCGGGAACAACGAGCAGTACTTC. It yields the protein CSARDRGTSGNNEQYF.

In its sample, this clonotype was seen many times. This chain connects TRBV3-1 to TRBJ2-1; TRBD2 is a possible D gene (6 bases). Trimming removed 1 base from V and 7 bases from J, with 8 bases in between. Germline V gene data show CDR1 as LGHDT and CDR2 as YNNKEL (reference sequence). The CDR3 spans 13 residues. CDR3 bases: TGTGCCAGCAGCCAAGCCGGAGGGAATGAGCAGTTCTTC. The encoded protein is CASSQAGGNEQFF.

V usage is TRBV20-1 and J usage is TRBJ1-1; 9 nucleotides line up with TRBD1. With 4 bases clipped from V and 5 bases from J, the junction kept 11 bases outside the gene matches. From germline, CDR1 is DFQATT and CDR2 SNEGSKA (reference sequence). The CDR3 contains 15 residues. CDR3 region: CSAIPLGTGRTEAFF. CDR3 nucleotides: TGCAGTGCTATACCCCTAGGGACAGGGAGAACTGAAGCTTTCTTT.

This clonotype occurred many times. V and J are TRBV9 and TRBJ2-5, with 9 bases aligning to TRBD1. V was clipped by 3 bases and J by 5 bases; unmatched bases: 8. This CDR3 has 15 residues. CDR1 and CDR2 from the germline V gene are SGDLS and YYNGEE. DNA for the CDR3: TGTGCCAGCAGCGCCGGGACAGGGAATTTGGAGACCCAGTACTTC. Protein product: CASSAGTGNLETQYF.

This clonotype came up many times. V and J are TRBV5-1 and TRBJ2-7; 9 bases align to TRBD1. CDR3 length equals 17 residues. Germline lookup yields CDR1 SGHRS and CDR2 YFSETQ. After removal of 2 bases from V and 5 bases from J, the junction contained 14 bases not matched to a gene. The CDR3 sequence is CASSFWGNRGLMNEQYF. CDR3 DNA sequence: TGCGCCAGCAGCTTTTGGGGGAACAGGGGGCTCATGAACGAGCAGTACTTC. Variable domain in full (rest from reference TRBV5-1 and TRBJ2-7): KAGVTQTPRYLIKTRGQQVTLSCSPISGHRSVSWYQQTPGQGLQFLFEYFSETQRNKGNFPGRFSGRQFSNSRSEMNVSTLELGDSALYLCASSFWGNRGLMNEQYFGPGTRLTVT.

In this sample, this clonotype turned up many times. The chain links TRBV7-2 to TRBJ2-7, with 8 bases matching TRBD2. Trimming took 1 base from V and 0 from J; bases not matched to a gene: 8. The CDR3 consists of 17 residues. CDR1 is SGHTA, CDR2 FQGNSA, per germline. In DNA, the CDR3 is TGTGCCAGCAGCTTAGATCAACGCGGGGGGAGCTCCTACGAGCAGTACTTC. This codes for CASSLDQRGGSSYEQYF.

A remark on this clonotype: A junction end diverges from the germline sequence, so it may reflect a read error. This chain links TRBV7-3 with TRBJ1-6; D is ambiguous. The V gene's germline CDR1 is SGHTA and CDR2 FQGTGA. This CDR3 spans 14 amino acids. As DNA, the CDR3 is TGTGCCAGCAGATTACGGGTTAATAATTCACCCCTTCACTTT. This codes for CASRLRVNNSPLHF.

In this sample, this clonotype turned up many times. V and J are TRBV6-6 and TRBJ2-1; possibly TRBD2 for D (6 bases). CDR3 size: 14 residues. V dropped 7 bases and J dropped 9 bases, with 19 bases sitting between them. The V gene's germline CDR1 is MNHNY and CDR2 SVGAGI (reference sequence). In DNA, the CDR3 is TGTGCCAGCACCTTGGGGGGTGGCATCTCTGAGCAGTTCTTC. This gives the protein CASTLGGGISEQFF.

In this sample, this clonotype turned up many times. The chain recombines TRBV4-2 with TRBJ2-3; D might be TRBD2 (7 bases). Deletions cut 4 bases from V and 4 bases from J, with 18 bases between. This CDR3 has 16 residues. Germline CDR1 and CDR2: LGHNA and YNFKEQ. This CDR3 reads CASSPLGGGTPDTQYF. CDR3 in DNA: TGTGCCAGCAGCCCGCTAGGGGGAGGGACCCCAGATACGCAGTATTTT.

This clonotype was recorded many times. The chain joins TRBV20-1 to TRBJ2-7; D uncertain. This CDR3 contains 14 residues. Germline CDR1 reads DFQATT; CDR2 reads SNEGSKA (reference sequence). The V end was cut by 0 bases, the J end by 2 bases, with 11 bases between. The CDR3 nucleotides read TGCAGTGCTAGAGATTTCCAGCAGCCCTACGAGCAGTACTTC. It specifies CSARDFQQPYEQYF.

This clonotype has at least ten counts. In DNA, the CDR3 is TGTGCCAGCAGCTTAGGATCTAGCGGAGGGCAAGAGACCCAGTACTTC. This sequence encodes CASSLGSSGGQETQYF. The gene calls are TRBV7-2 and TRBJ2-5; 7 bases agree with TRBD2. Per the germline V gene, CDR1 is SGHTA and CDR2 is FQGNSA. The V gene end was trimmed by 1 base and the J gene end by 2 bases; junction bases not matched to a gene: 7. This CDR3 region has 16 residues.

This chain connects TRBV7-2 to TRBJ1-1; 7 bases agree with TRBD1. The length of the CDR3 is 12 residues. With V trimmed by 7 bases and J by 4 bases, 3 bases remained unmatched. The germline V gene has CDR1 SGHTA and CDR2 FQGNSA. The CDR3 loop is CASTDRVTEAFF. The CDR3 DNA reads TGTGCCAGCACCGACAGGGTCACTGAAGCTTTCTTT.

Notes on this clonotype: A much more abundant neighbour one base away suggests this may be a read error. A read error is likely, as this CDR3 ends without the conserved phenylalanine or tryptophan. V gene TRBV7-2 combines with J gene TRBJ2-1; 10 nucleotides agree with TRBD1. Germline values: CDR1 SGHTA, CDR2 FQGNSA. Trimming cost V 2 bases and J 0 bases; bases outside gene matches: 7. CDR3 length: 18 residues. This CDR3 is CASSLMGQGPGSYNEQFL. The CDR3 nucleotides read TGTGCCAGCAGCTTAATGGGACAGGGGCCGGGCTCCTACAATGAGCAGTTCCTC.

This clonotype was seen at least ten times. The chain carries TRBV10-3 and TRBJ2-1; 10 bases match TRBD2. The CDR3 spans 14 residues. V gave up 2 bases and J gave up 5 bases; unmatched junction bases: 0. The germline gives CDR1 ENHRY, CDR2 SYGVKD. This chain's CDR3 is CAISEGLADNEQFF. The DNA of the CDR3 is TGTGCCATCAGTGAGGGACTAGCGGACAATGAGCAGTTCTTC.

Regarding this clonotype: With a much larger clone just one base away, this may be a read error. The chain joins TRBV20-1 to TRBJ1-2; 11 bases line up with TRBD1. The CDR3 totals 15 residues. Germline CDR1 is DFQATT and CDR2 is SNEGSKA (reference sequence). This CDR3 is CSAREGTGGNYGYAF. In DNA, the CDR3 is TGCAGTGCTCGAGAAGGGACAGGGGGTAACTATGGCTACGCCTTC.

The sample holds many counts of this clonotype. V gene TRBV5-1 combines with J gene TRBJ2-7, with 9 bases identical to TRBD2. The germline V gene encodes CDR1 SGHRS and CDR2 YFSETQ. This CDR3 has 15 amino acids. V trimming: 0 bases; J trimming: 3 bases; junction bases outside the gene matches: 4. The CDR3 loop reads CASSLDPSGVYEQYF. The CDR3 DNA reads TGCGCCAGCAGCTTGGACCCTAGCGGGGTCTACGAGCAGTACTTC.